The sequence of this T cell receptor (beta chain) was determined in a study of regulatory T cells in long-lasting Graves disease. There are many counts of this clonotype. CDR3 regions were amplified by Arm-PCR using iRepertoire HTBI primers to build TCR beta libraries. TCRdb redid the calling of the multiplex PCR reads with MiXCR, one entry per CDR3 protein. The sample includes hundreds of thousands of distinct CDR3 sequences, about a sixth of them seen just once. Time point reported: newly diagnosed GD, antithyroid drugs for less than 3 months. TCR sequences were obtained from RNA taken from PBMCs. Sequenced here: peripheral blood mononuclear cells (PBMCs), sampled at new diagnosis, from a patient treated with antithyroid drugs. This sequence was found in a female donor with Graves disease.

CDR3 nucleotides: TGTGCCACCAGTGATTTGGGGAGGACAGGGCCCGGGGAGCTGTTTTTT. It specifies CATSDLGRTGPGELFF. This chain links TRBV24-1 with TRBJ2-2; 8 bases match TRBD1. Germline assignment: CDR1 KGHDR and CDR2 SFDVKD. The CDR3 has 16 amino acids. The ends lost 0 bases at V and 6 bases at J; junction bases unmatched: 5.